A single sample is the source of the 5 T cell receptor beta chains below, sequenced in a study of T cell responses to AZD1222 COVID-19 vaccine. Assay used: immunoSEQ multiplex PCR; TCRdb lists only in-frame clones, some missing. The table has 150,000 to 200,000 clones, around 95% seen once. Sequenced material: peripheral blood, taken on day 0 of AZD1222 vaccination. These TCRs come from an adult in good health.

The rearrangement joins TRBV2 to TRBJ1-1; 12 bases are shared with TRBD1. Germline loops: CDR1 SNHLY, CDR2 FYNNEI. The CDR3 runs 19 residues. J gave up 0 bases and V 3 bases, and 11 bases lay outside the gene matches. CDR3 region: CASSEWRDRGLSMNTEAFF. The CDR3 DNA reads TGTGCCAGCAGTGAGTGGAGGGACAGGGGGCTTTCGATGAACACTGAAGCTTTCTTT.

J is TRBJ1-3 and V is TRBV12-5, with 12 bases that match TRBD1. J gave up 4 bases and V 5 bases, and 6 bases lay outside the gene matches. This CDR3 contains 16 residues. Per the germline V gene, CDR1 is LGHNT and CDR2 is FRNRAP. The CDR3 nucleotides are TGTGCTAGTGGTCCAGGGACAGGGGGCTTGGGAAACACCATATATTTT. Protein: CASGPGTGGLGNTIYF.

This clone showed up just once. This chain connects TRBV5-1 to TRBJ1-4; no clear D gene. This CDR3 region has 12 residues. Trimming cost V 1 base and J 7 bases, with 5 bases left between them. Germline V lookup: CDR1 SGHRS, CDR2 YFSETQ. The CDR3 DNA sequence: TGCGCCAGCAGCTTGAATCTTGAAAAACTGTTTTTT. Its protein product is CASSLNLEKLFF.

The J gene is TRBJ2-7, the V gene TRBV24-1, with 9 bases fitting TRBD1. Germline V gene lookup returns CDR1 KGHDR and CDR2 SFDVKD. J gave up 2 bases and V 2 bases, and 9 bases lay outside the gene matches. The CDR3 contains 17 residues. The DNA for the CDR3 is TGTGCCACCAGTGATTGGGTGAGGACAGGGGTGGCCTACGAGCAGTACTTC. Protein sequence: CATSDWVRTGVAYEQYF.

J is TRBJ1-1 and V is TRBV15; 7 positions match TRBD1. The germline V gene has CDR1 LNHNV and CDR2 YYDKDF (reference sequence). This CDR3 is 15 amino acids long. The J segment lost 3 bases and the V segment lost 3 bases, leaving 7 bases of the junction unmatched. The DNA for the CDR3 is TGTGCCACCAGCAGCAAACAGGGGAAGGACACTGAAGCTTTCTTT. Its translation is CATSSKQGKDTEAFF.